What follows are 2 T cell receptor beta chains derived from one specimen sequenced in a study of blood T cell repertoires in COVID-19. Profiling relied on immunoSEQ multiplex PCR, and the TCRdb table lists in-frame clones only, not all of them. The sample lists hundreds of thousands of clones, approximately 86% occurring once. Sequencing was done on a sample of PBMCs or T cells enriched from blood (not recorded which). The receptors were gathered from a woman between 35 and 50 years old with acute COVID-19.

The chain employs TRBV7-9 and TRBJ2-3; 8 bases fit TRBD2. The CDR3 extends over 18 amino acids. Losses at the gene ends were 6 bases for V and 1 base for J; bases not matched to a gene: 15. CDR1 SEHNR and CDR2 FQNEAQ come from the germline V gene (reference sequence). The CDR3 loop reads CASRSAAGGWSGTDTQYF. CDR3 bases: TGTGCCAGCAGAAGCGCGGCGGGGGGCTGGTCTGGCACAGATACGCAGTATTTT.

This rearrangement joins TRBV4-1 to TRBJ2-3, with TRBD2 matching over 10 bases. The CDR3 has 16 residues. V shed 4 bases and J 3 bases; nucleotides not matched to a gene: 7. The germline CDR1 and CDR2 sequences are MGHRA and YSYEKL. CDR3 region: CASSPRSAGGTDTQYF. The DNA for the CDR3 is TGCGCCAGCAGCCCCCGTTCAGCGGGAGGGACAGATACGCAGTATTTT.